The 13 T cell receptor beta chains presented below share a single source sample, sequenced in a study of spatial heterogeneity in lung cancer. Noted time point: sample taken at primary tumor resection. Unsorted samples of tumor, nontumor lung or frozen PBMC had their whole RNA sequenced. TCRdb re-called the 5' RACE reads through MiXCR, storing one row per CDR3 protein. The table shows more than 15,000 distinct CDR3 sequences, with about a fifth occurring only once. Sequenced here: PBMCs, sampled at surgery. The receptors come from a female donor with early-stage non-small cell lung cancer.

The chain links TRBV27 to TRBJ1-1, with TRBD1 as a possible D gene (5 bases). The CDR3 extends over 14 amino acids. Between the trimmed V and J ends, which lost 5 bases and 5 bases, there was a span of 15 bases. Germline V gives CDR1 MNHEY, CDR2 SMNVEV (reference sequence). In nucleotides, the CDR3 is TGTGCCAGCAGTCAGGACCGGTGGGGGACTGAAGCTTTCTTT. Translation: CASSQDRWGTEAFF.

This chain joins TRBV24-1 and TRBJ2-6, with TRBD1 as a possible D gene (6 bases). Germline V gene data show CDR1 as KGHDR and CDR2 as SFDVKD. The CDR3 extends over 17 amino acids. Trimming cost V 7 bases and J 0 bases, with 15 bases left between them. CDR3 nucleotide sequence: TGTGCCACCAGCGCTTCGACAGGCCTCTCTGGGGCCAACGTCCTGACTTTC. This gives the protein CATSASTGLSGANVLTF.

The rearrangement links TRBV30 to TRBJ2-7; 11 bases are shared with TRBD2. The length of the CDR3 is 16 residues. J gave up 7 bases and V 1 base, and 12 bases lay outside the gene matches. The germline V gene encodes CDR1 GTSNPN and CDR2 SVGIG (reference sequence). CDR3 bases: TGTGCCTGGAGTGACGACCCCCTAGCGGGAGGAGGAGAGCAGTACTTC. It encodes CAWSDDPLAGGGEQYF.

This clonotype has a count of ten or more. The chain has TRBV29-1 and TRBJ1-1; possible D gene TRBD1, 5 bases. Deletions cut 7 bases from V and 4 bases from J, with 16 bases between. CDR3 size: 13 residues. Germline CDR1 SQVTM, CDR2 ANQGSEA. The CDR3 here is CSATGAWGTEAFF. CDR3 in DNA: TGCAGCGCCACAGGCGCCTGGGGCACTGAAGCTTTCTTT. Full variable domain (rest looked up from reference TRBV29-1 and TRBJ1-1): SAVISQKPSRDICQRGTSLTIQCQVDSQVTMMFWYRQQPGQSLTLIATANQGSEATYESGFVIDKFPISRPNLTFSTLTVSNMSPEDSSIYLCSATGAWGTEAFFGQGTRLTVV.

The chain has TRBV29-1 and TRBJ2-3; D might be TRBD2 (7 bases). With 4 bases removed from V and 2 bases from J, the gap between germline ends came to 10 bases. The length of the CDR3 is 13 residues. The germline V gene encodes CDR1 SQVTM and CDR2 ANQGSEA. CDR3 loop: CSVAAGATDTQYF. The CDR3, as DNA: TGCAGCGTTGCCGCGGGGGCCACAGATACGCAGTATTTT.

This chain connects TRBV28 to TRBJ1-1; D uncertain. Trimming removed 3 bases from V and 1 base from J, with 12 bases in between. The CDR3 is 15 residues long. CDR1 is MDHEN and CDR2 is SYDVKM in the germline V gene. This CDR3 is CASSFNEDPNTEAFF. The CDR3 DNA reads as TGTGCCAGCAGTTTTAATGAGGACCCGAACACTGAAGCTTTCTTT.

The CDR3 DNA reads TGTGCCAGCAGTTTAGACGGGAGGGGAACAGATACGCAGTATTTT. Its translation: CASSLDGRGTDTQYF. The gene calls are TRBV12-3 or TRBV12-4 and TRBJ2-3; 8 bases line up with TRBD2. This CDR3 has 15 residues. The trim removed 1 base at V and 3 bases at J, leaving 3 bases unmatched.

This clonotype has a count of ten or more. The V call is TRBV2, the J call TRBJ1-1; no definite D call. The V and J ends lost 8 bases and 7 bases respectively, with 14 bases between them. Germline assignment: CDR1 SNHLY and CDR2 FYNNEI. The CDR3 loop spans 12 amino acids. The CDR3 loop is CASLALGIEAFF. The CDR3 DNA reads TGTGCCAGCCTGGCTCTCGGGATTGAAGCTTTCTTT.

The chain links TRBV28 to TRBJ2-4, with 7 bases identical to TRBD1. Germline V gene data show CDR1 as MDHEN and CDR2 as SYDVKM. The CDR3 is 14 amino acids. Losses at the gene ends were 5 bases for V and 7 bases for J; bases not matched to a gene: 8. The CDR3: CASSPGQSRNIQYF. CDR3 DNA sequence: TGTGCCAGCAGTCCGGGACAGAGCAGGAACATTCAGTACTTC.

This clonotype was seen many times. CDR3 sequence reads: CASGGVGGGKETQYF. In DNA form, the CDR3 reads TGTGCCAGCGGGGGCGTCGGGGGCGGAAAAGAGACCCAGTACTTC. The chain joins TRBV6-5 to TRBJ2-5; D may be TRBD1 or TRBD2 (6 bases each). The germline V gene encodes CDR1 MNHEY and CDR2 SVGAGI. Trimming stripped 8 bases from V and 3 bases from J, with 19 bases between. This CDR3 region has 15 residues.

This clonotype is medium-sized. This chain uses TRBV20-1 with TRBJ2-2, with 7 bases that match TRBD2. CDR3 length equals 14 residues. The germline gives CDR1 DFQATT, CDR2 SNEGSKA (reference sequence). V lost 3 bases and J lost 6; bases outside the gene matches: 7. The CDR3 reads CSASSGRYPGELFF. In nucleotides, the CDR3 is TGCAGTGCTAGTAGCGGGCGTTATCCCGGGGAGCTGTTTTTT.

This clonotype was seen ten or more times. This chain links TRBV28 with TRBJ2-1, with 9 positions matching TRBD2. The V gene's germline CDR1 is MDHEN and CDR2 SYDVKM. V lost 6 bases, J lost 9 bases, and 12 bases stayed unmatched. There are 15 residues in the CDR3. CDR3 region: CASRTPLAGGGEQFF. CDR3 nucleotide sequence: TGTGCCAGCAGAACCCCCCTGGCGGGGGGGGGTGAGCAGTTCTTC. The whole variable domain, remainder taken from reference TRBV28 and TRBJ2-1, is DVKVTQSSRYLVKRTGEKVFLECVQDMDHENMFWYRQDPGLGLRLIYFSYDVKMKEKGDIPEGYSVSREKKERFSLILESASTNQTSMYLCASRTPLAGGGEQFFGPGTRLTVL.

The chain links TRBV13 to TRBJ2-4, with 9 bases fitting TRBD1. Germline V gives CDR1 PRHDT, CDR2 FYEKMQ (reference sequence). CDR3 length equals 15 residues. The trim removed 4 bases at V and 7 bases at J, leaving 8 bases unmatched. The CDR3 loop reads CASSWGTGKGNIQYF. The CDR3 DNA reads TGTGCCAGCAGCTGGGGGACAGGGAAGGGGAACATTCAGTACTTC. The variable domain in full, with the rest retrieved from reference TRBV13 and TRBJ2-4, is AAGVIQSPRHLIKEKRETATLKCYPIPRHDTVYWYQQGPGQDPQFLISFYEKMQSDKGSIPDRFSAQQFSDYHSELNMSSLELGDSALYFCASSWGTGKGNIQYFGAGTRLSVL.